A single sample gave rise to the 11 T cell receptor beta chains below, sequenced in a study of early T cells in non-severe SARS-CoV-2 infection. TCRdb redid the calling of the 5' RACE reads with MiXCR, one entry per CDR3 protein. The sample contains 60,000 to 65,000 distinct CDR3 sequences, under 15% of which appear only once. Sequencing was performed on whole blood. These receptor sequences come from an adult who was a healthcare worker with PCR-confirmed SARS-CoV-2 infection or an uninfected control (not recorded which).

CDR3 coding DNA: TGTGCCAGCAGCTCCTCCCTCAGGACTAGCGGGGAAGAGACCCAGTACTTC. Translated: CASSSSLRTSGEETQYF. This chain joins TRBV6-2 or TRBV6-3 and TRBJ2-5; 12 bases match TRBD2. The CDR3 is made up of 17 amino acids. V lost 6 bases, J lost 3 bases, and 11 bases stayed unmatched. Germline V gives CDR1 MNHEY, CDR2 SVGEGT.

This clonotype has a handful of counts. The J gene is TRBJ1-5, the V gene TRBV5-1; no definite D call. V shed 2 bases and J shed 4 bases, with 10 bases lying between them. Germline V CDR1 and CDR2: SGHRS, YFSETQ. CDR3 length: 14 residues. The CDR3 is CASSFGEPNQPQHF. DNA for the CDR3: TGCGCCAGCAGCTTTGGGGAGCCTAATCAGCCCCAGCATTTT.

The sample holds many counts of this clonotype. The genes are TRBV29-1 and TRBJ1-2; D not certain. Trimming took 1 base from V and 8 from J, leaving 14 bases between them. Germline CDR1 and CDR2: SQVTM and ANQGSEA. This CDR3 is 13 amino acids long. The DNA for the CDR3 is TGCAGCGTTGAAGGAACAGCAACCGTAGGCTACACCTTC. This gives the protein CSVEGTATVGYTF.

This clonotype occurred a few times. The chain has TRBV6-1 and TRBJ1-4, with D unresolved. Germline V gene data show CDR1 as MNHNS and CDR2 as SASEGT. The CDR3 loop spans 16 amino acids. The germline V and J ends were trimmed by 3 bases and 0 bases, with 11 bases remaining between them. The CDR3 DNA reads as TGTGCCAGCAGTGACATGATTTGGACAACTAATGAAAAACTGTTTTTT. It yields the protein CASSDMIWTTNEKLFF.

In this sample, this clonotype turned up a few times. This chain joins TRBV7-9 and TRBJ1-2; 10 bases agree with TRBD1. CDR1 is SEHNR and CDR2 is FQNEAQ in the germline V gene (reference sequence). This CDR3 spans 14 amino acids. Trimming took 5 bases from V and 7 from J; bases not matched to a gene: 7. CDR3 in amino acids: CASSPATGGIGYTF. The CDR3 DNA is TGTGCCAGCAGCCCAGCGACAGGGGGCATTGGCTACACCTTC. Full variable domain (outside the CDR3, taken from reference TRBV7-9 and TRBJ1-2): DTGVSQNPRHKITKRGQNVTFRCDPISEHNRLYWYRQTLGQGPEFLTYFQNEAQLEKSRLLSDRFSAERPKGSFSTLEIQRTEQGDSAMYLCASSPATGGIGYTFGSGTRLTVV.

In this sample, this clonotype turned up many times. The J gene is TRBJ2-1, the V gene TRBV11-2; weak D call: TRBD2 (5 bases). The CDR3 spans 15 residues. The germline V gene encodes CDR1 SGHAT and CDR2 FQNNGV. With 1 base removed from V and 6 bases from J, the gap between germline ends came to 13 bases. CDR3 in amino acids: CASSLGLLNLNEQFF. Written as DNA, the CDR3 is TGTGCCAGCAGCTTAGGACTATTAAACCTCAATGAGCAGTTCTTC.

The J gene is TRBJ1-1, the V gene TRBV3-1, with no clear D. CDR1 and CDR2 from the germline V gene are LGHDT and YNNKEL (reference sequence). The CDR3 loop spans 14 amino acids. Trimming took 6 bases from V and 2 from J, leaving 13 bases between them. In DNA, the CDR3 is TGTGCCAGCAGATTGCGGGCCTCAAACACTGAAGCTTTCTTT. Protein product: CASRLRASNTEAFF.

CDR3 protein: CAATDPLGYTF. The CDR3 DNA reads as TGTGCCGCTACGGACCCGCTTGGCTACACCTTC. This chain uses TRBV30 with TRBJ1-2; no definite D call. Germline CDR1 is GTSNPN and CDR2 is SVGIG (reference sequence). CDR3 length: 11 amino acids. V was trimmed by 8 bases and J by 7 bases, leaving 14 bases between them. Filled out from reference TRBV30 and TRBJ1-2, the complete variable domain reads SQTIHQWPATLVQPVGSPLSLECTVEGTSNPNLYWYRQAAGRGLQLLFYSVGIGQISSEVPQNLSASRPQDRQFILSSKKLLLSDSGFYLCAATDPLGYTFGSGTRLTVV.

This clonotype was detected only a few times. The chain uses TRBV21-1 and TRBJ2-5. TRBV21-1 is described as a pseudogene. The CDR3 has 13 amino acids. CDR3 sequence: CASSYSSEETQYF. The CDR3 DNA is TGTGCCAGCAGCTACTCGTCAGAAGAGACCCAGTACTTC.

The genes are TRBV7-3 and TRBJ2-1, with no clear D. Looked up from germline, CDR1 is SGHTA and CDR2 is FQGTGA. The CDR3 length is 14 residues. V lost 2 bases and J lost 0, with 5 bases in between. The CDR3 region has the DNA TGTGCCAGCAGCTTAGGGGTCTCCTACAATGAGCAGTTCTTC. Translating it yields CASSLGVSYNEQFF.

In this sample, this clonotype turned up a few times. This chain joins TRBV5-1 and TRBJ1-5; 8 positions match TRBD1. The ends lost 4 bases at V and 0 bases at J; junction bases unmatched: 12. The germline CDR1 and CDR2 sequences are SGHRS and YFSETQ. The CDR3 runs 18 residues. In DNA form, the CDR3 reads TGCGCCAGCAGCCTCCACCCTCCGGGACAGGATAGCAATCAGCCCCAGCATTTT. Translating gives CASSLHPPGQDSNQPQHF.